The rows below give T cell receptor beta chains drawn from one sample of a study of control samples from healthy donors and cancer patients. The assay was immunoSEQ multiplex PCR, and TCRdb's table has in-frame clones only and misses some. Here the sample spans some 130,000 clones, roughly 90% being singletons. The material sequenced was blood. The receptor set was obtained from a woman in her forties or fifties in good health. The CDR3 runs from the conserved cysteine through the conserved F or W. D genes are given only for firm matches. Clone size is given for some rows only: seen once, a few or many times, or a class if the clone is expanded.

>TRBJ1-5|-|TRBV28|once
TGTGCCAGCCTGATGACGGGTGGAGAGCAGCCCCAGCATTTT
CASLMTGGEQPQHF
>TRBJ2-2|TRBD1|TRBV14|-
TGTGCCAGCAGCCAAGACAGGGGGCCCACCGGGGAGCTGTTTTTT
CASSQDRGPTGELFF
>TRBJ2-1|-|TRBV10-2|-
TGCGCCAGCAGTGAATTGACAAGGGATGAGCAGTTCTTC
CASSELTRDEQFF
>TRBJ2-5|-|TRBV5-6|-
TGTGCCAGCAGCGGGGGAGCTCAGGGGGAGACCCAGTACTTC
CASSGGAQGETQYF
>TRBJ2-2|-|TRBV4-1|-
TGCGCCAGCAGCCAAGAACCGGGCCCACCCACCGGGGAGCTGTTTTTT
CASSQEPGPPTGELFF
>TRBJ2-7|-|TRBV30|-
TGTGCCTGGAGTCTTGACAACGCCTACGAGCAGTACTTC
CAWSLDNAYEQYF
>TRBJ1-3|TRBD1|TRBV27|once
TGTGCCAGCAAACAGGGGTTGGGGGCTAACACCATATATTTT
CASKQGLGANTIYF
>TRBJ2-5|-|TRBV28|once
TGTGCCAGCAGAACAGGGTTGTCAGAGACCCAGTACTTC
CASRTGLSETQYF
>TRBJ1-2|TRBD1|TRBV3-1/TRBV3-2|-
TGTGCCAGCAGCCAAGTTATCAGGACAGGGCCCTATGGCTACACCTTC
CASSQVIRTGPYGYTF
>TRBJ1-1|-|TRBV7-2|-
TGTGCCAGCAGTTCTACAGGGTCTGAAGCTTTCTTT
CASSSTGSEAFF
>TRBJ2-1|-|TRBV6-5|-
TGTGCCAGCAGGACGCCTGCGAGGCAGTTCTTC
CASRTPARQFF
>TRBJ1-6|TRBD1|TRBV25-1|few
TGTGCCTGTGCCGGGACAGGGGTTCAATCACCCCTCCACTTT
CACAGTGVQSPLHF
>TRBJ2-3|TRBD2|TRBV7-6|-
TGTGCCAGCAGCTTAGTTCCCCTCCCTAGCGGGGGGAAACCAGGCACAGATACGCAGTATTTT
CASSLVPLPSGGKPGTDTQYF
>TRBJ2-3|-|TRBV19|-
TGTGCCAGTAGTATAGAAGGATTGCATACGCAGTATTTT
CASSIEGLHTQYF
>TRBJ2-1|-|TRBV19|-
TGTGCCACCGCCAGAGGTGTCGATGAGCAGTTCTTC
CATARGVDEQFF
>TRBJ1-1|TRBD1|TRBV3-1/TRBV3-2|-
TGTGCCAGCAGCCAAGATGTGACAGGGGGCAATACTGAAGCTTTCTTT
CASSQDVTGGNTEAFF
>TRBJ2-1|-|TRBV7-9|-
TGTGCCAGCAGCTCACGAGGGCCCCATGAGCAGTTCTTC
CASSSRGPHEQFF
>TRBJ2-1|-|TRBV2|-
TGTGCCAGCAGTAGCTCGGGGGCCGGTCCGTTCTTC
CASSSSGAGPFF
>TRBJ1-2|-|TRBV29-1|-
TGCAGCGTGGCCAGGGATTGGGGCTACACCTTC
CSVARDWGYTF
>TRBJ1-5|-|TRBV7-2|-
TGTGCCAGCAGCTTCAGGGATGGCAATCAGCCCCAGCATTTT
CASSFRDGNQPQHF
>TRBJ1-2|-|TRBV2|-
TGTGCCAGCAGTGACCCCGACAGCTATGGCTACACCTTC
CASSDPDSYGYTF
>TRBJ1-1|-|TRBV28|-
TGTGCCAGCAGTAAGAATTCTCCGGGAAGGAACACTGAAGCTTTCTTT
CASSKNSPGRNTEAFF
>TRBJ2-7|-|TRBV5-4|-
TGTGCCAGCAGCGGGCCAACAGGGTCCTACGAGCAGTACTTC
CASSGPTGSYEQYF
>TRBJ2-7|-|TRBV27|-
TGTGCCACCCGGCCGGGCCGAGGGAACGAGCAGTACTTC
CATRPGRGNEQYF
>TRBJ2-2|TRBD1|TRBV6-5|-
TGTGCCAGCAGTTACTCGGGACAGTACACCGGGGAGCTGTTTTTT
CASSYSGQYTGELFF
>TRBJ1-1|TRBD1|TRBV28|-
TGTGCCAGCGCCCTCGACAGGGGGCGCACTGAAGCTTTCTTT
CASALDRGRTEAFF
>TRBJ1-6|-|TRBV19|-
TGTGCCAGTAGTATCGTGGGTCACAATTCACCCCTCCACTTT
CASSIVGHNSPLHF
>TRBJ2-5|-|TRBV18|-
TGTGCCAGCTCACCACAGGACCAAACGAGGGAGACCCAGTACTTC
CASSPQDQTRETQYF
>TRBJ1-1|TRBD1|TRBV5-5|-
TGTGCCAGCAGCTCCAGGGGGCAAGACACTGAAGCTTTCTTT
CASSSRGQDTEAFF
>TRBJ1-2|TRBD1|TRBV7-8|-
TGTGCCAGCAGCTTAGGACAGGGTTTAGGCTATGGCTACACCTTC
CASSLGQGLGYGYTF
>TRBJ2-1|TRBD2|TRBV28|once
TGTGCCAGCAGTTTAGAACTAGCGGGAGTCAATGAGCAGTTCTTC
CASSLELAGVNEQFF
>TRBJ1-5|-|TRBV19|-
TGTGCGACATCAGGTATGTGGGGAAACAATCAGCCCCAGCATTTT
CATSGMWGNNQPQHF
>TRBJ2-1|TRBD2|TRBV5-1|-
TGCGCCAGCAGCTTTAATCCCGCAGGCGGGAGTGGCAATGAGCAGTTCTTC
CASSFNPAGGSGNEQFF
>TRBJ1-2|-|TRBV6-2/TRBV6-3|-
TGTGCCAGCAGCTGGGACCTGGGGGGCGGCTACACCTTC
CASSWDLGGGYTF
>TRBJ1-2|-|TRBV19|-
TGTGCCAGTAGTATGGGGGCTGATGGCTACACCTTC
CASSMGADGYTF
>TRBJ1-3|-|TRBV3-1/TRBV3-2|once
TGTGCCAGCAGCCAAGATAGGGCAGGGTCTGGAAACACCATATATTTT
CASSQDRAGSGNTIYF
>TRBJ2-1|-|TRBV2|-
TGTGCCAGCAGTGAAATCGGACTCGACAATGAGCAGTTCTTC
CASSEIGLDNEQFF
>TRBJ1-2|-|TRBV19|-
TGTGCCAGTAGTATAGTGGGCCGCCGGACCTATGGCTACACCTTC
CASSIVGRRTYGYTF
>TRBJ2-3|TRBD2|TRBV10-3|-
TGTGCCATCAGTGATAGCGGGCAAAATACGCAGTATTTT
CAISDSGQNTQYF
>TRBJ2-3|-|TRBV28|-
TGTGCCAGCAGTTTCCTACAGAGCACAGATACGCAGTATTTT
CASSFLQSTDTQYF
>TRBJ2-7|-|TRBV30|few
TGTGCCTGGAGTGTACCCAGCACCTCCTACGAGCAGTACTTC
CAWSVPSTSYEQYF
>TRBJ1-6|TRBD1|TRBV6-5|-
TGTGCCAGCAGCCATCGACAGGGCAATTCACCCCTCCACTTT
CASSHRQGNSPLHF
>TRBJ2-2|-|TRBV9|-
TGTGCCAGCAGCGTAGCCTTGGAACTGAACACCGGGGAGCTGTTTTTT
CASSVALELNTGELFF
>TRBJ1-1|-|TRBV13|-
TGTGCCAGCAGCGTCGGGACTGAAGCTTTCTTT
CASSVGTEAFF
>TRBJ2-3|TRBD2|TRBV20-1|-
TGCAGTGCTAGTCCGGGACTACCTACCACAGATACGCAGTATTTT
CSASPGLPTTDTQYF
>TRBJ1-2|TRBD1|TRBV7-9|-
TGTGCCAGCAGCTCGAGGGAAAACGACAGGGGGACGGGCTACACCTTC
CASSSRENDRGTGYTF
>TRBJ2-1|-|TRBV6-5|once
TGTGCCAGCAGGGGGTATACGGGACCTTACAATGAGCAGTTCTTC
CASRGYTGPYNEQFF
>TRBJ1-2|-|TRBV6-1|-
TGTGCCAGCAGTGAAGCGCGGGGCTATGGCTACACCTTC
CASSEARGYGYTF
>TRBJ2-1|TRBD2|TRBV27|-
TGTGCCAGCAGTTTACGGGGGCCGGGGTTACTAGCGGGAGGGCCGAATGAGCCCTTCTTC
CASSLRGPGLLAGGPNEPFF
>TRBJ1-2|-|TRBV6-6|-
TGTGCCAGCAGTTCTTACAGGGAGAGGGATGGCTACACCTTC
CASSSYRERDGYTF
>TRBJ1-2|-|TRBV28|-
TGTGCCAGCAGTCCCCCCCGCCGAGAGAATGGCTACACCTTC
CASSPPRRENGYTF
>TRBJ1-2|TRBD1|TRBV5-6|-
TGTGCCAGCAGCCGACAGGGGGTAAAAGCTAACTATGACTACACCTTC
CASSRQGVKANYDYTF